One and the same sample provided the 7 T cell receptor beta chains below, sequenced in a study of blood T cell repertoires in COVID-19. The protocol was immunoSEQ multiplex PCR, while the TCRdb copy is restricted to in-frame clones and leaves out a portion. Of about 45,000 clones in the sample, about 81% were seen once. The sample consisted of peripheral blood. The receptors stem from a human donor in a cohort sampled during active COVID-19.

V gene TRBV9 combines with J gene TRBJ1-3; tentative D call: TRBD1 (6 bases). Germline CDR1 is SGDLS and CDR2 is YYNGEE. Trimming took 0 bases from V and 1 from J, leaving 11 bases between them. The CDR3 covers 16 residues. CDR3 amino acids: CASSVEGGGSGNTIYF. The CDR3 DNA reads TGTGCCAGCAGCGTAGAGGGGGGAGGGTCTGGAAACACCATATATTTT.

The rearrangement joins TRBV6-5 to TRBJ2-7, with D tentatively TRBD1 (5 bases). Germline lookup yields CDR1 MNHEY and CDR2 SVGAGI. The CDR3 covers 14 residues. V shed 2 bases and J shed 6 bases, with 14 bases lying between them. CDR3: CASSYGQGHSEQYV. DNA for the CDR3: TGTGCCAGCAGTTACGGGCAGGGTCATTCCGAGCAGTACGTC.

This clone was detected only a few times. The V gene is TRBV27, the J gene TRBJ2-3; 8 nucleotides align to TRBD2. The length of the CDR3 is 15 residues. With V trimmed by 4 bases and J by 1 base, 4 bases remained unmatched. Germline CDR1 and CDR2: MNHEY and SMNVEV (reference sequence). The CDR3 sequence is CASSSGGLGTDTQYF. CDR3 nucleotide sequence: TGTGCCAGCAGTTCGGGGGGACTAGGCACAGATACGCAGTATTTT.

The rearrangement links TRBV12-3 or TRBV12-4 to TRBJ2-7, with TRBD1 identical over 7 bases. The CDR3 sequence is 13 residues long. V lost 5 bases and J lost 3; bases outside the gene matches: 4. As DNA, the CDR3 is TGTGCCAGCAGTCGGACAGGCCTCTACGAGCAGTACGTC. It yields the protein CASSRTGLYEQYV.

This chain connects TRBV6-5 to TRBJ1-2, with D hard to call. This CDR3 comprises 12 residues. Per germline, CDR1 MNHEY and CDR2 SVGAGI. V lost 6 bases and J lost 2, with 7 bases in between. The CDR3 nucleotides are TGTGCCAGCAGCGACGGGAACTATGGCTACACCTTC. It specifies CASSDGNYGYTF.

This chain uses TRBV12-3 or TRBV12-4 with TRBJ1-1, with TRBD1 as a possible D gene (5 bases). V was clipped by 6 bases and J by 3 bases, with 11 bases between them. The CDR3 has 13 residues. CDR3 nucleotides: TGTGCCAGCAGGCGACAGACGGACACTGAAGCTTTCTTT. It is translated as CASRRQTDTEAFF.

This clone has only one observation. The genes are TRBV7-2 and TRBJ1-6, with D possibly matching TRBD1 (6 bases). Trimming shortened V by 5 bases and J by 13 bases, and 9 bases separated the two germline ends. CDR3 length: 11 amino acids. Germline CDR1 SGHTA, CDR2 FQGNSA. The CDR3, as DNA: TGTGCCAGCAGCGTCAGGGGTCCCCTCCACTTT. Its protein product is CASSVRGPLHF.